This TCR beta chain was recovered during a study of CD8 T cells in Susac syndrome. Germline assignment: CDR1 SGHVS and CDR2 FNYEAQ. The CDR3 consists of 14 residues. Trimming stripped 4 bases from V and 0 bases from J, with 10 bases between. This clonotype was seen only a few times. The multiple sclerosis control group was made up of treatment-naive patients with stable or active relapsing-remitting disease. TEMRA cells underwent FACS enrichment and CD8+ and CD4+ T cells underwent negative isolation. Random hexamers were used to reverse transcribe about 0.5 to 1 ug of RNA. The authors amplified TCR beta CDR3 across 54 Vbeta and 13 Jbeta using immunoSEQ multiplex PCR. TCRdb fed the immunoSEQ multiplex PCR reads into MiXCR, producing one record per CDR3 protein. The table includes 400,000 to 550,000 distinct CDR3 sequences, 85% detected once.

Material for sequencing was CD8+ T cells from PBMCs. The chain is built from TRBV7-6 and TRBJ2-7; possible D gene TRBD1, 6 bases. This receptor was taken from a human donor with multiple sclerosis. Here the CDR3 DNA reads TGTGCCAGCAGCTCCAGGACAGACTCCTACGAGCAGTACTTC. Translated: CASSSRTDSYEQYF.